This T cell receptor (beta chain) stems from a study of T cells expressing NK-cell markers. Study context: Underlying the TCR beta repertoires were sorted CD3+CD56+NKG2C+, CD3+CD56+NKG2C- and CD3+CD56-NKG2C+ T cells. Study-wide points: In several donors, dominant clonotypes made up roughly 25-60.1% of CD3+CD56-NKG2C+ cells. In about 6 donors, dominant CD3+CD56+NKG2C+ clones formed 1.0-7.0% of CD8+ cells.

TCRdb reprocessed the 5' RACE reads and keeps a single row for each CDR3 protein, giving no DNA. The listing records fewer than 550,000 distinct CDR3 sequences. To note about this clonotype: The antigen remains unidentified.

Material for sequencing was blood T cells: a sorted CD56 or NKG2C T cell subset, CD4+ or CD8+ T cells, or bulk PBMC T cells (not recorded which). The clonotype originates from a woman aged 45-59 years in good health.

The CDR3 region is CASSFRPLLAGPYNEQFF. The chain joins TRBV12-3 or TRBV12-4 to TRBJ2-1; the D gene TCRdb calls, TRBD2, cannot be checked with no DNA. The CDR3 consists of 18 residues.